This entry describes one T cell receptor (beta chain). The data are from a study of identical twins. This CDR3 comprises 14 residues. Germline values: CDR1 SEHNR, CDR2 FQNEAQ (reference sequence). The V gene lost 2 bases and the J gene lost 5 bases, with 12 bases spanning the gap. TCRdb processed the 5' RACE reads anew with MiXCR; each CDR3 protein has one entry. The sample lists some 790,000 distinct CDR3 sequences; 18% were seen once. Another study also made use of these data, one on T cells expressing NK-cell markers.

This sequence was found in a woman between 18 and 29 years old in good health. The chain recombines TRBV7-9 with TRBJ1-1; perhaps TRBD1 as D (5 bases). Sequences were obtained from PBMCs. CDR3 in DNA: TGTGCCAGCAGCTTAAAACAAAAGGGGACTGAAGCTTTCTTT. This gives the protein CASSLKQKGTEAFF.